Given below is one TCR beta chain in context. After removal of 0 bases from V and 3 bases from J, the junction contained 4 bases not matched to a gene. CDR1 is SGHNT, CDR2 YYREEE, per germline (reference sequence). The length of the CDR3 is 16 residues. The data stem from a study of blood T cell repertoires in COVID-19. The protocol was immunoSEQ multiplex PCR, while the TCRdb copy is restricted to in-frame clones and leaves out a portion. The sample contains under 40,000 clones, about 94% of which appear only once. The clonotype comes from a human donor with active COVID-19. The donor label of this sample is uncertain. The source material was peripheral blood. J is TRBJ2-2 and V is TRBV5-4, with 8 bases matching TRBD1. Here the CDR3 DNA reads TGTGCCAGCAGCTTGGGTATGACAGGGGACACCGGGGAGCTGTTTTTT. Its protein product is CASSLGMTGDTGELFF.